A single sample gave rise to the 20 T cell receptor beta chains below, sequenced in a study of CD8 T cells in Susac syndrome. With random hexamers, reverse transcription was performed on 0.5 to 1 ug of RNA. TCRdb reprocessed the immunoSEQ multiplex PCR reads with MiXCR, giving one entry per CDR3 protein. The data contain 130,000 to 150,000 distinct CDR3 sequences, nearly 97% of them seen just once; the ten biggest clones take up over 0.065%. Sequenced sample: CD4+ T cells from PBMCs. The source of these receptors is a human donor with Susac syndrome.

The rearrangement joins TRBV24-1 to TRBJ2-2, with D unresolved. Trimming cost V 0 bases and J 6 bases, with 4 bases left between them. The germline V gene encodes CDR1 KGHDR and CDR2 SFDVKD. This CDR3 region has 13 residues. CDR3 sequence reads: CATSDLLSGELFF. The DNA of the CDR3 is TGTGCCACCAGTGATTTGCTTTCCGGGGAGCTGTTTTTT.

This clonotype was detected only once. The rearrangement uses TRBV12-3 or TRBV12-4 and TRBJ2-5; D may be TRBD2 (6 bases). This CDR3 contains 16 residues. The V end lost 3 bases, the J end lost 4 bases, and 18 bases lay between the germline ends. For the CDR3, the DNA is TGTGCCAGCAGTTTTCTTGGGGGAGGAGGATCAGAGACCCAGTACTTC. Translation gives CASSFLGGGGSETQYF.

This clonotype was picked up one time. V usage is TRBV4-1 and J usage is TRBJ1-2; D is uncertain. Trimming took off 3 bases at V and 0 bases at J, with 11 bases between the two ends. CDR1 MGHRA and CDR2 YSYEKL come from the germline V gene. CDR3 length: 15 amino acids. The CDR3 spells CASSQTLRTNYGYTF. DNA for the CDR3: TGCGCCAGCAGCCAGACACTTAGGACTAACTATGGCTACACCTTC.

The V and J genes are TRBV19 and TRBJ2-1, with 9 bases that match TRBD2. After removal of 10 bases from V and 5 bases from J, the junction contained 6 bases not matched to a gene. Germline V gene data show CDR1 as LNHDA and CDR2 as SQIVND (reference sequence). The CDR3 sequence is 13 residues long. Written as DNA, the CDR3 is TGTGCCACTCGCGGGAGGGCCCACAATGAGCAGTTCTTC. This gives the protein CATRGRAHNEQFF. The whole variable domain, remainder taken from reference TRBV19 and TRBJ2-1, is DGGITQSPKYLFRKEGQNVTLSCEQNLNHDAMYWYRQDPGQGLRLIYYSQIVNDFQKGDIAEGYSVSREKKESFPLTVTSAQKNPTAFYLCATRGRAHNEQFFGPGTRLTVL.

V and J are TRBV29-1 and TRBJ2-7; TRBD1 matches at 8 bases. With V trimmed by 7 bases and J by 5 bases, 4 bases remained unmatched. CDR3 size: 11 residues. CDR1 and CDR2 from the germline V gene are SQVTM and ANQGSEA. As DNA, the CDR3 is TGCAGCGCTTCAGGGGGCCACGAGCAGTACTTC. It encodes CSASGGHEQYF.

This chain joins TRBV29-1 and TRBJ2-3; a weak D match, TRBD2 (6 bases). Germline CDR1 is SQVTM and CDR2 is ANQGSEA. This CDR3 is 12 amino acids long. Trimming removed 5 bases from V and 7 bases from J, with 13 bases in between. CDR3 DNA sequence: TGCAGCGTTATAGCGGCAGGGAATACGCAGTATTTT. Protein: CSVIAAGNTQYF.

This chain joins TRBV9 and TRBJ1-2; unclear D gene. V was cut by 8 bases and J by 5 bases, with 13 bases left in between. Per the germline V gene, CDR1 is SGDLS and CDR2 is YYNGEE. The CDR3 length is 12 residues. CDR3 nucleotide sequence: TGTGCCAGTAGTTCGGTCCAATATGGCTACACCTTC. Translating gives CASSSVQYGYTF. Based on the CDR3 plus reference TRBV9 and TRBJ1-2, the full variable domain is DSGVTQTPKHLITATGQRVTLRCSPRSGDLSVYWYQQSLDQGLQFLIQYYNGEERAKGNILERFSAQQFPDLHSELNLSSLELGDSALYFCASSSVQYGYTFGSGTRLTVV.

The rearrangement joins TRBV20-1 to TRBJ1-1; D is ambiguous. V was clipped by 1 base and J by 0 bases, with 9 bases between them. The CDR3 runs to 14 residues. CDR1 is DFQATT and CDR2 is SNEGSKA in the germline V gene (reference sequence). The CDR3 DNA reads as TGCAGTGCTAGAGGGGTCAACATGAACACTGAAGCTTTCTTT. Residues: CSARGVNMNTEAFF.

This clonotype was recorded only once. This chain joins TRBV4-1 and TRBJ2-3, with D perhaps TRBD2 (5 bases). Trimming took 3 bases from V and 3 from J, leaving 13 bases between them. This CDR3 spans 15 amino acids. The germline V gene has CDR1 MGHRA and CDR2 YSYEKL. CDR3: CASSQDWLGTDTQYF. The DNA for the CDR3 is TGCGCCAGCAGCCAGGACTGGCTAGGAACAGATACGCAGTATTTT.

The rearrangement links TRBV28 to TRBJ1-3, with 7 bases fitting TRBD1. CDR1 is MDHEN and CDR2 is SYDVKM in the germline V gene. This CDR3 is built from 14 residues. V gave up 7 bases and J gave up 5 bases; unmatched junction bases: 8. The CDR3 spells CASIPGQARNTIYF. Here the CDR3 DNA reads TGTGCCAGCATCCCTGGACAGGCGAGAAACACCATATATTTT.

The CDR3 loop reads CASSMLKMNEQFF. DNA for the CDR3: TGTGCCAGTAGTATGCTCAAGATGAATGAGCAGTTCTTC. The chain recombines TRBV19 with TRBJ2-1, with D unresolved. From germline, CDR1 is LNHDA and CDR2 SQIVND (reference sequence). Trimming removed 3 bases from V and 7 bases from J, with 10 bases in between. The CDR3 contains 13 residues.

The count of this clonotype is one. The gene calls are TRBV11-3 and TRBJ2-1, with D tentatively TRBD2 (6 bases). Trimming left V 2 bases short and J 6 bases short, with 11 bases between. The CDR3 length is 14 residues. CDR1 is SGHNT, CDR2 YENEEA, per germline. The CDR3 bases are TGTGCCAGCAGCTTAAGTAGGGACTTCAATGAGCAGTTCTTC. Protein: CASSLSRDFNEQFF.

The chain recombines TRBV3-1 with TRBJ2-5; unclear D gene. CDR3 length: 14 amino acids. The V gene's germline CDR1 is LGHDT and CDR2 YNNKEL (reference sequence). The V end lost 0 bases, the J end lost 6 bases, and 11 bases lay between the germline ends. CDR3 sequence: CASSQDWSYQTQYF. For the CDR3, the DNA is TGTGCCAGCAGCCAAGATTGGAGTTACCAGACCCAGTACTTC.

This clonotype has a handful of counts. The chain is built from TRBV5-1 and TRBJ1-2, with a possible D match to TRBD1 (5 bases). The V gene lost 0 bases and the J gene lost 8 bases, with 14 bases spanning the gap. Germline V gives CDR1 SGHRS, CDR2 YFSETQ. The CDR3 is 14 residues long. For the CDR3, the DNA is TGCGCCAGCAGCTTGGTTCAGGGTGGGGACGGCTACACCTTC. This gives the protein CASSLVQGGDGYTF.

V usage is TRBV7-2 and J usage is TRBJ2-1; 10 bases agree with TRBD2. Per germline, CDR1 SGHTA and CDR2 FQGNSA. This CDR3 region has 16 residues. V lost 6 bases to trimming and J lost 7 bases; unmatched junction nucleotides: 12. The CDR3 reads CASRTAGLARQNEQFF. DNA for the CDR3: TGTGCCAGCAGAACTGCGGGACTAGCGAGACAAAATGAGCAGTTCTTC.

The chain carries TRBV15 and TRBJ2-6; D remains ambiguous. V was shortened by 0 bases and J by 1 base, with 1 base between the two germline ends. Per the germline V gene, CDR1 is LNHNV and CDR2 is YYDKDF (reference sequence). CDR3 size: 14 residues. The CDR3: CATSRESGANVLTF. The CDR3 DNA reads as TGTGCCACCAGCAGAGAATCTGGGGCCAACGTCCTGACTTTC.

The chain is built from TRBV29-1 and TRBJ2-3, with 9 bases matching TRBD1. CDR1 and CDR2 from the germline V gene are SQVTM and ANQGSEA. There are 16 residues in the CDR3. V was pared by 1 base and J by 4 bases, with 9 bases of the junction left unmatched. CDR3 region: CSVEGGKDRGPDTQYF. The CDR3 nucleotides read TGCAGCGTTGAAGGGGGTAAGGACAGGGGCCCAGATACGCAGTATTTT.

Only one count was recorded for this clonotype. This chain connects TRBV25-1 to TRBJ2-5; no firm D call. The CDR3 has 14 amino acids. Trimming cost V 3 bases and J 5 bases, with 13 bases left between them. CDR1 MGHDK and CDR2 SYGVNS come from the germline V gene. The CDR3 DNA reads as TGTGCCAGCAGTGATACATCGGTTCGGGAGACCCAGTACTTC. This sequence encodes CASSDTSVRETQYF. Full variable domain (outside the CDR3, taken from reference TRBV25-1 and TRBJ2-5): EADIYQTPRYLVIGTGKKITLECSQTMGHDKMYWYQQDPGMELHLIHYSYGVNSTEKGDLSSESTVSRIRTEHFPLTLESARPSHTSQYLCASSDTSVRETQYFGPGTRLLVL.

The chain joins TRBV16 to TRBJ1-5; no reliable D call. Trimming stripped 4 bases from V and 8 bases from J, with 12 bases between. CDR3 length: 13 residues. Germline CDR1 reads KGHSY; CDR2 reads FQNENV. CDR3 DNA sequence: TGTGCCAGCAGCCGGTGGGAGGAAGAGCCCCAGCATTTT. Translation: CASSRWEEEPQHF.

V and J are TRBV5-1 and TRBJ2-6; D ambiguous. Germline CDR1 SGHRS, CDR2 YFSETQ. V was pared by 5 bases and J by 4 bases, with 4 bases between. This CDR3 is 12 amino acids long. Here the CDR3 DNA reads TGCGCCAGCAGAGGAGGGGCCAACGTCCTGACTTTC. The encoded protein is CASRGGANVLTF.